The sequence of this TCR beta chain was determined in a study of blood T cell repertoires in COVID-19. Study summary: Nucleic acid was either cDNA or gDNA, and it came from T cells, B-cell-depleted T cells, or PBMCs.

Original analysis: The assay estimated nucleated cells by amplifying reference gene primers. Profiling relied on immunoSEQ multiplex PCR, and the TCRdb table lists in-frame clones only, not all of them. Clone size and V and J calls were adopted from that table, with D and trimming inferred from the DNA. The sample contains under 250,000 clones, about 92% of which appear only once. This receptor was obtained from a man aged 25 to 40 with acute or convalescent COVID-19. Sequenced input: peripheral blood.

The CDR3 nucleotides are TGTGCCAGCAGCGTAGCGTCTAGCGGGGGGGCGTCAGATACGCAGTATTTT. Protein: CASSVASSGGASDTQYF. The chain carries TRBV9 and TRBJ2-3, with 12 bases matching TRBD2. The V and J ends lost 0 bases and 4 bases, in that order; junction bases with no gene match: 6. The CDR3 contains 17 residues. Germline loops: CDR1 SGDLS, CDR2 YYNGEE.